This T cell receptor beta chain was sequenced during a study of brain metastases from non-small cell lung cancer. This clone has only a few counts. The antigen remains unidentified. CDR1 SGDLS and CDR2 YYNGEE come from the germline V gene. This CDR3 region has 14 residues. Trimming pared 3 bases from V and 4 bases from J, leaving 13 bases between. General study findings and limits: In roughly 64% of brain metastases, T-cell clones were expanded compared with matched primary tumors. T-cell infiltration was lower in brain metastases than primaries (P < 0.001).

Some clones are missing from TCRdb's copy, which holds only in-frame ones; the method was immunoSEQ multiplex PCR. The profile shows more than 7,500 clones, over 80% of them singletons. Sequencing was done on a sample of primary lung tumor tissue. This receptor was obtained from a donor aged 40 or over with non-small cell lung cancer. V usage is TRBV9 and J usage is TRBJ1-1; D gene uncertain. This CDR3 is CASSATSEGTEAFF. As DNA, the CDR3 is TGTGCCAGCAGCGCAACTTCAGAAGGCACTGAAGCTTTCTTT.